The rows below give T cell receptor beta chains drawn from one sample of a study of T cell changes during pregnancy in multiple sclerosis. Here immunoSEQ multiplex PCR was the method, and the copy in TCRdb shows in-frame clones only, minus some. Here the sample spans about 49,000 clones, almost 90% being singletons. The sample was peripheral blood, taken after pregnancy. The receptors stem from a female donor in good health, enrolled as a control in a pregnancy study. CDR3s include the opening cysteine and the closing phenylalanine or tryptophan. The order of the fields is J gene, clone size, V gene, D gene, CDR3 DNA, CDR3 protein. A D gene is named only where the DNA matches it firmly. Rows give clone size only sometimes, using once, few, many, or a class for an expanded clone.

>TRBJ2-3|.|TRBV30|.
TGTGCCTGGAGTGTACAGGAAAAGGATACGCAGTATTTT
CAWSVQEKDTQYF
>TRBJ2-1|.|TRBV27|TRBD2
TGTGCCAGCAGTCCCGTCCCTCAACTAGCGGGAGTTCGCAATGAGCAGTTCTTC
CASSPVPQLAGVRNEQFF
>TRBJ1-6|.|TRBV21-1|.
TGTGCCAGCAGCGATCGCGGGACGGACTATAATTCACCCCTCCACTTT
CASSDRGTDYNSPLHF
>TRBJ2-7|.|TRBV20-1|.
TGCAGTGCTAGGGCCCCGGGCGAGCAGTACTTC
CSARAPGEQYF
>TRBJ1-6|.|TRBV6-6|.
TGTGCCAGCACCCCGACTCGTAGCTCCTATAATTCACCCCTCCACTTT
CASTPTRSSYNSPLHF
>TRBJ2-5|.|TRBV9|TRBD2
TGTGCCAGCAGCGTAATCGGGGGAGGGGAGCAAGAGACCCAGTACTTC
CASSVIGGGEQETQYF
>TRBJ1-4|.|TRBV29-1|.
TGCAGCGCCCAAGGGGCAGGGAGGGAGAAACTGTTTTTT
CSAQGAGREKLFF
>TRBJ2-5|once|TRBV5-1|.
TGCGCCAGCAGCTTGGTTCAAGCGCTAGGGGGAGAGACCCAGTACTTC
CASSLVQALGGETQYF
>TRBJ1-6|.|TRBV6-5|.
TGTGCCAGCAGTAGCGCAGAGAGTAATAATTCACCCCTCCACTTT
CASSSAESNNSPLHF
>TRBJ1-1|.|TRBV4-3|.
TGCGCCAGCAGCCAAGACAGGACAGTCATCACTGAAGCTTTCTTT
CASSQDRTVITEAFF
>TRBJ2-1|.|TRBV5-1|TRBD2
TGCGCCAGCAGCTTGGAGGGGTCCCTAGCGGCCGATGAGCAGTTCTTC
CASSLEGSLAADEQFF
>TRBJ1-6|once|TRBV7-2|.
TGTGCCAGCAGCTTAGGCCCGACCGGGGGAACTAATTCACCCCTCCACTTT
CASSLGPTGGTNSPLHF
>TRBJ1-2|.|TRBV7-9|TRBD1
TGTGCCAGCAGCTCAACAGGGGGCGTCTTTGGCTACACCTTC
CASSSTGGVFGYTF
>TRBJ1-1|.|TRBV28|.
TGTGCCAGTTCAGCCGGGGGGAGCACTGAAGCTTTCTTT
CASSAGGSTEAFF
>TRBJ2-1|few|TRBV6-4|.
TGTGCCAGCAGCCAAACCACTAGCAACGATGAGCAGTTCTTC
CASSQTTSNDEQFF
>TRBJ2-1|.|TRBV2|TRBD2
TGTGCCAGCAGTAGATCCGGGACTAGCGGATACAATGAGCAGTTCTTC
CASSRSGTSGYNEQFF
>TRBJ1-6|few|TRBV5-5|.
TGTGCCAGCAGCTTCGGGGTTTCACCCCTCCACTTT
CASSFGVSPLHF
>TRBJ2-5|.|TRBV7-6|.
TGTGCCAGCAGCTTGGTCCCTCGGGAGACCCAGTACTTC
CASSLVPRETQYF
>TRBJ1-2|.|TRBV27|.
TGTGCCAGCAGTTTGGGGCAGAACTATGGCTACACCTTC
CASSLGQNYGYTF